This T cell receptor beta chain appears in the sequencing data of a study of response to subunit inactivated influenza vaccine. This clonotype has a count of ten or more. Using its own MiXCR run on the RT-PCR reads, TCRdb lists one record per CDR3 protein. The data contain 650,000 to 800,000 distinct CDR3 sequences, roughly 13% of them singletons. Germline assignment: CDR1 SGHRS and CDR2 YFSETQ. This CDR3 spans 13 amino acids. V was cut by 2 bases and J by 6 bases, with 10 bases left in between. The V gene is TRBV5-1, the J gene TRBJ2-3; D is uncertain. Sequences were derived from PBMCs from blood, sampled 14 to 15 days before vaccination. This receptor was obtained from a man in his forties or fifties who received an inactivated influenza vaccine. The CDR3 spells CASSLGPTDTQYF. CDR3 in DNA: TGCGCCAGCAGCTTAGGTCCAACGGATACGCAGTATTTT. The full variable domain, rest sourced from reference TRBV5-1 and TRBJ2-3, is KAGVTQTPRYLIKTRGQQVTLSCSPISGHRSVSWYQQTPGQGLQFLFEYFSETQRNKGNFPGRFSGRQFSNSRSEMNVSTLELGDSALYLCASSLGPTDTQYFGPGTRLTVL.